Listed below are T cell receptor beta chains from one sample, sequenced in a study of lymphopenia after photon versus proton radiotherapy. Measured with immunoSEQ multiplex PCR; TCRdb has only the in-frame clones, and not every one. The sample includes fewer than 30,000 clones, over 80% seen only once; the top ten take roughly 18%. The sequenced sample was peripheral blood, obtained from a patient treated with photon-based radiotherapy. The receptors derive from a man between 45 and 60 years old with gastric cancer. Each CDR3 is given with its conserved first and last residue. A D gene is named only where the DNA matches it firmly. Only some rows state a clone size, as once, few, many or a class for expanded clones.

CDR3 DNA,CDR3 protein,D gene,clone size,J gene,V gene
TGTGCCAGCAGCTTAGGGGACAGGACTTCCTATAATTCACCCCTCCACTTT,CASSLGDRTSYNSPLHF,TRBD1,.,TRBJ1-6,TRBV7-6
TGCGCCAGCAGTTTGTCCCGGGGGGGGACGGCAGATACGCAGTATTTT,CASSLSRGGTADTQYF,TRBD2,.,TRBJ2-3,TRBV5-1
TGCGCCACAGCAGGACAGGGGGCCTACGAGCAGTACTTC,CATAGQGAYEQYF,TRBD1,.,TRBJ2-7,TRBV10-1
TGCGCCAGCAGCCGGGACCCTAGCAATCAGCCCCAGCATTTT,CASSRDPSNQPQHF,.,once,TRBJ1-5,TRBV5-1
TGTGCCAGCAGCCAAGCCGGGACAGGGTTTGGCTACACCTTC,CASSQAGTGFGYTF,TRBD1,once,TRBJ1-2,TRBV14
TGTGCCTGGGGCGGGGGCGCCCCTGGAAACACCATATATTTT,CAWGGGAPGNTIYF,.,.,TRBJ1-3,TRBV30
TGTGCCAGCAGCCAAGTACTAGCGGGGGGGACAGATACGCAGTATTTT,CASSQVLAGGTDTQYF,TRBD2,.,TRBJ2-3,TRBV4-2
TGCGCCAGCAGCGTTAAGACAGGATCCTACAATGAGCAGTTCTTC,CASSVKTGSYNEQFF,.,.,TRBJ2-1,TRBV5-1
TGTGCCAGCAGCTTAGGCCCCTATGGGGCCAACGTCCTGACTTTC,CASSLGPYGANVLTF,.,.,TRBJ2-6,TRBV7-2
TGTGCCAGTAGTACCGCTCGGACAGGGGGCTACACCTTC,CASSTARTGGYTF,TRBD1,.,TRBJ1-2,TRBV19
TGTGCCATCAGCGCTGGTGATACGCAGTATTTT,CAISAGDTQYF,.,.,TRBJ2-3,TRBV10-3
TGTGCCAGCAGTAACAAACTGAATTCACCCCTCCACTTT,CASSNKLNSPLHF,.,.,TRBJ1-6,TRBV6-1
TGTGCCAGTAGTATCCGTGCGGGCCAAGAGACCCAGTACTTC,CASSIRAGQETQYF,.,.,TRBJ2-5,TRBV19
TGTGCCCTGGGGACGTATATGGGGGGGAGAGATTCACCCCTCCACTTT,CALGTYMGGRDSPLHF,.,.,TRBJ1-6,TRBV30
TGTGCCAGCACTTTAACCACTAGCGGGATGCACAATGAGCAGTTCTTC,CASTLTTSGMHNEQFF,TRBD2,.,TRBJ2-1,TRBV7-2